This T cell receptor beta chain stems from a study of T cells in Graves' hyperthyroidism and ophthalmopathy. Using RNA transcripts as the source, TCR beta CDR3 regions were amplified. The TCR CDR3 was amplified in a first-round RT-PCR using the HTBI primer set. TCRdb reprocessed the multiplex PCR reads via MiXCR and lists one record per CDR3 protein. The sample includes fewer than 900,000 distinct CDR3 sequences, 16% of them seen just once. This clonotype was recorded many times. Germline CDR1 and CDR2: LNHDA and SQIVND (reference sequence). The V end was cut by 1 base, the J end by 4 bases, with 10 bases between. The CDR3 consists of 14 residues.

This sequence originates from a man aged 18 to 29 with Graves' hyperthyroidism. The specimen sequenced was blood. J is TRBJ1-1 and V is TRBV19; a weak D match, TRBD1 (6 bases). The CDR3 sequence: CASSIGGLGTEAFF. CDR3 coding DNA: TGTGCCAGTAGTATAGGGGGGCTGGGCACTGAAGCTTTCTTT.